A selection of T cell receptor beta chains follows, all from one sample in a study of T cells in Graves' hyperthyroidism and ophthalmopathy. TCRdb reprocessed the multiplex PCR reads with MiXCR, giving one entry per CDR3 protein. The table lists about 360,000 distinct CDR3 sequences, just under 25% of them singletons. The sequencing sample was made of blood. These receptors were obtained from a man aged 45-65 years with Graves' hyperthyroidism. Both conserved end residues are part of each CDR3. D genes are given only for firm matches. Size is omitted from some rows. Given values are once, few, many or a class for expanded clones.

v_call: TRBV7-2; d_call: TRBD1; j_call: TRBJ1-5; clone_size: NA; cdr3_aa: CASSNQTGGVSQPQHF; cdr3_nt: TGTGCCAGCAGCAACCAGACAGGGGGAGTGAGTCAGCCCCAGCATTTT
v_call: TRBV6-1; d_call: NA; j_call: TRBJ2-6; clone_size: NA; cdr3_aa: CASRQGTSAGANVLTF; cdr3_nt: TGTGCCAGCAGGCAAGGGACTTCCGCTGGGGCCAACGTCCTGACTTTC
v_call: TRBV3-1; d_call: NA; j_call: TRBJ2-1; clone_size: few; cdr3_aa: CASSQWGSHNEQFF; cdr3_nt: TGTGCCAGCAGCCAGTGGGGCAGCCACAATGAGCAGTTCTTC
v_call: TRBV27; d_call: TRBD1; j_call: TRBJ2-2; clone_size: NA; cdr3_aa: CASRGDSHTGELFF; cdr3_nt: TGTGCCAGCAGAGGGGACAGTCACACCGGGGAGCTGTTTTTT
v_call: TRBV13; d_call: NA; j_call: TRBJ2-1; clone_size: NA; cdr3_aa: CASSLPGGARSEQFF; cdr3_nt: TGTGCCAGCAGCTTACCCGGAGGAGCGCGGAGTGAGCAGTTCTTC
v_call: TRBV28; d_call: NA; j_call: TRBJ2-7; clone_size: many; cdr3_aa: CASSLSTGLLYEQYF; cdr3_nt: TGTGCCAGCAGTTTATCTACAGGGTTACTCTACGAGCAGTACTTC
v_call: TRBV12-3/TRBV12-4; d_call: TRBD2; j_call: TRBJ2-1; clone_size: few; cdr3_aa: CASSLTSLSEQFF; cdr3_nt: TGTGCCAGCAGTTTGACTAGCCTCAGTGAGCAGTTCTTC
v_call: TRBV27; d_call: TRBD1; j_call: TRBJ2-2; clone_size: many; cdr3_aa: CASSPDRGTMGTGELFF; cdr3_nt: TGTGCCAGCAGCCCGGACAGGGGGACCATGGGGACCGGGGAGCTGTTTTTT
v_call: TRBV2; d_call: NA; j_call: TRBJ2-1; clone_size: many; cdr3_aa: CASSGSRSGNEQFF; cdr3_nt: TGTGCCAGCAGTGGTAGCAGATCGGGAAATGAGCAGTTCTTC
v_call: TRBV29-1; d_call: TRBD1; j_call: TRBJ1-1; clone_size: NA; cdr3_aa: CSPRDRGTEAFF; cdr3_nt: TGCAGCCCCCGGGACAGGGGCACTGAAGCTTTCTTT
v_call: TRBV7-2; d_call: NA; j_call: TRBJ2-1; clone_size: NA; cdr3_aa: CASSQEAVSYEQFF; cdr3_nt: TGTGCCAGCAGCCAAGAGGCGGTGTCCTACGAGCAGTTCTTC
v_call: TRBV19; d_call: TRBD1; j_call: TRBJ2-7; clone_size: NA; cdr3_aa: CASSMTGQGYEQYF; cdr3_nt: TGTGCCAGTAGTATGACGGGACAGGGGTACGAGCAGTACTTC
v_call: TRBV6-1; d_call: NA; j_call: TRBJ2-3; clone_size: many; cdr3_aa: CASRAQDTQYF; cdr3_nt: TGTGCCAGCAGGGCCCAGGATACGCAGTATTTT
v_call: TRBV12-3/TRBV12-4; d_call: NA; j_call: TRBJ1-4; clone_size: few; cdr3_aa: CASSLNRVNSELFF; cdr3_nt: TGTGCCAGCAGTTTAAACAGGGTGAATTCCGAACTGTTTTTT
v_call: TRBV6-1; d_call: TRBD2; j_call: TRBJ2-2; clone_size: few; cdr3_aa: CASTRGGSNTGELFF; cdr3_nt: TGTGCCAGCACTCGCGGGGGGTCGAACACCGGGGAGCTGTTTTTT
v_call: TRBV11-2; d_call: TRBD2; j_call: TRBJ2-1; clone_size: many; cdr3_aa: CASSRPGLAVEQFF; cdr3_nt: TGTGCCAGCAGCAGACCGGGACTAGCAGTTGAGCAGTTCTTC
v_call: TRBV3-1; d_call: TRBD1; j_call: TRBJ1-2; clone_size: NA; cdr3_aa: CASSAPGTGGAYGYTF; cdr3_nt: TGTGCCAGCAGCGCCCCCGGGACAGGGGGTGCCTATGGCTACACCTTC
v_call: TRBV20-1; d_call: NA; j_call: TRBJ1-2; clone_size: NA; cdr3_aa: CSARDRRTEGGYTF; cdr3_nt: TGCAGTGCTAGAGATCGCCGGACCGAGGGAGGCTACACCTTC
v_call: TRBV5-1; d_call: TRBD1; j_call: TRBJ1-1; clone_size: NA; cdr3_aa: CASRVQGAIEAFF; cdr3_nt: TGCGCCAGCAGGGTACAGGGGGCGATTGAAGCTTTCTTT
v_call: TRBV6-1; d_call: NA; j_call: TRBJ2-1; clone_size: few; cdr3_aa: CASRDPLSYNEQFF; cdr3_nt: TGTGCCAGCAGGGACCCTCTTTCCTACAATGAGCAGTTCTTC
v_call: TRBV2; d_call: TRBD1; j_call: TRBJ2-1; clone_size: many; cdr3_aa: CASMMGTGGYNEQFF; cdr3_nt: TGTGCCAGCATGATGGGGACAGGGGGCTACAATGAGCAGTTCTTC
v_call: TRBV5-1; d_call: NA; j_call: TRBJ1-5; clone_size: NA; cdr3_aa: CASSFSGNSNQPQHF; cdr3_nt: TGCGCCAGCAGCTTCTCGGGGAATAGCAATCAGCCCCAGCATTTT
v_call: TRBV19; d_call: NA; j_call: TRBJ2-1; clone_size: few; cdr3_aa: CASSMWLGNEQFF; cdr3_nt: TGTGCCAGTAGTATGTGGCTGGGCAATGAGCAGTTCTTC
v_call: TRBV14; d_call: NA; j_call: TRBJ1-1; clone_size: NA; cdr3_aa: CASSQYSEAFF; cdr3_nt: TGTGCCAGCAGCCAGTACAGTGAAGCTTTCTTT
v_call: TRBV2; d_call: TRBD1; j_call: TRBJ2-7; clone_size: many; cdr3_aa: CASSVAAGGIPAEQYF; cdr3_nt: TGTGCCAGCAGTGTGGCGGCAGGGGGTATTCCCGCCGAGCAGTACTTC
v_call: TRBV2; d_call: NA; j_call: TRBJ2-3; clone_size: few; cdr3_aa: CASRLEDGLQYF; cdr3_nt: TGTGCCAGCAGGCTAGAGGACGGGTTACAGTATTTT
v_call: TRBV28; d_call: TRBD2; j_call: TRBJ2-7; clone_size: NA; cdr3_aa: CASSLVAGGLTYEQYF; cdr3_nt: TGTGCCAGCAGCTTGGTAGCGGGAGGCCTGACCTACGAGCAGTACTTC
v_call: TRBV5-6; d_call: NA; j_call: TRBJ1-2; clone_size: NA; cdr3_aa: CASSLAGQQIYGYTF; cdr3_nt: TGTGCCAGCAGCTTGGCCGGACAGCAGATCTATGGCTACACCTTC
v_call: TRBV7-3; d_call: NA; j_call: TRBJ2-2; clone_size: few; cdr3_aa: CASSSNTDTGELFF; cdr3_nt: TGTGCCAGCAGCTCCAATACGGACACCGGGGAGCTGTTTTTT
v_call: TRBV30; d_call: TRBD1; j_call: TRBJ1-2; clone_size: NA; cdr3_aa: CAWSVGVTGHGYTF; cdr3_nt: TGTGCCTGGAGTGTAGGTGTGACAGGGCATGGCTACACCTTC
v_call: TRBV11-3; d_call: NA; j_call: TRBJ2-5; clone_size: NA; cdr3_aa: CASSPWDKKESETQYF; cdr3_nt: TGTGCCAGCAGCCCGTGGGACAAGAAAGAGTCAGAGACCCAGTACTTC
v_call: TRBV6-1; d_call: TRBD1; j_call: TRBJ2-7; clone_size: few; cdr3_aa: CASSPGTGSAYEQYF; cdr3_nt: TGTGCCAGCAGTCCCGGGACAGGGTCCGCCTACGAGCAGTACTTC
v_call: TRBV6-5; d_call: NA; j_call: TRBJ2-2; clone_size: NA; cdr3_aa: CASSYSSNTGELFF; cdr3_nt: TGTGCCAGCAGTTACTCTAGCAACACCGGGGAGCTGTTTTTT
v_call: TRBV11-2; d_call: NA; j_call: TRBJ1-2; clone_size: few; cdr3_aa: CASSYPRGYTF; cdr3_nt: TGTGCCAGCAGTTACCCGAGGGGCTACACCTTC
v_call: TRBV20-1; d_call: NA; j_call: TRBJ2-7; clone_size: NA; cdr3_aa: CSASLPGPDPYEQYF; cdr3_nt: TGCAGTGCTAGTCTTCCGGGACCGGATCCCTACGAGCAGTACTTC
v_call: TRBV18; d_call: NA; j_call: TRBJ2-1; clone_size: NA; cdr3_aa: CASSPPFGASYNEQFF; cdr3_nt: TGTGCCAGCTCACCCCCCTTCGGAGCCTCCTACAATGAGCAGTTCTTC
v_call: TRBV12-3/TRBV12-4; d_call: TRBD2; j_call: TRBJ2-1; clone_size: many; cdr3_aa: CASSLQGGPYNEQFF; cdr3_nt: TGTGCCAGCAGTTTACAGGGAGGGCCTTACAATGAGCAGTTCTTC
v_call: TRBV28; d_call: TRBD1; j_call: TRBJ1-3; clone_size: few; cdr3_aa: CASSSTGPGNTIYF; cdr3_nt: TGTGCCAGCAGTTCGACAGGGCCTGGAAACACCATATATTTT
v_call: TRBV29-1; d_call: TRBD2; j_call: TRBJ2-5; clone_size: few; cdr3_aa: CSVLSGSTQETQYF; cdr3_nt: TGCAGCGTTTTAAGCGGGAGCACTCAAGAGACCCAGTACTTC
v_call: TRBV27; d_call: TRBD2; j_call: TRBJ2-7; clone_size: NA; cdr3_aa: CASSLMASGSQEQYF; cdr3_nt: TGTGCCAGCAGTTTAATGGCTAGCGGGTCCCAGGAGCAGTACTTC
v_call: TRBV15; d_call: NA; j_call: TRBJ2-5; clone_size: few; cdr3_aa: CATSRAGRGETQYF; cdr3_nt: TGTGCCACCAGCAGAGCAGGCAGGGGAGAGACCCAGTACTTC
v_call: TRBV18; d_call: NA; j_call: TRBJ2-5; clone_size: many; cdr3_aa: CASSPSNSPEGTQYF; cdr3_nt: TGTGCCAGCTCACCATCGAACTCCCCAGAGGGGACCCAGTACTTC
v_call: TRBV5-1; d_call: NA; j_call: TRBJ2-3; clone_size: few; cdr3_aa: CASSWGFGARTDTQYF; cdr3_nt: TGCGCCAGCAGCTGGGGTTTCGGGGCAAGGACGGATACGCAGTATTTT